The clone carrying this T cell receptor (beta chain) occurred a few times. From germline, CDR1 is LGHNA and CDR2 YNFKEQ. The V gene end was trimmed by 4 bases and the J gene end by 3 bases; junction bases not matched to a gene: 3. This CDR3 spans 14 amino acids. 60 Vbeta and 13 Jbeta primers were used in PCR. Profiling relied on immunoSEQ multiplex PCR, and the TCRdb table lists in-frame clones only, not all of them. The table has more than 110,000 clones, roughly 73% seen once. The entry originates in a study of cytomegalovirus exposure and HLA in healthy donors. Sequencing was performed on PBMCs. The origin of this receptor is a human donor in good health. V gene TRBV4-2 combines with J gene TRBJ2-7, with 10 bases that match TRBD1. DNA for the CDR3: TGTGCCAGCAGCCCGACAGGGGGCGGCTACGAGCAGTACTTC. This encodes CASSPTGGGYEQYF.